The T cell receptor beta chain described here comes from a study of sequential checkpoint blockade in melanoma. Study summary: Maintenance nivolumab came after either treatment sequence.

As for treatment: randomized to nivolumab then ipilimumab (arm A) or the reverse (arm B). From thawed PBMCs, live CD3+CD8+ cells negative for CD19 and CD56 were sorted. Generated by immunoSEQ multiplex PCR, the TCRdb table keeps only in-frame clones and is missing some. This sample yields 10,000 to 15,000 clones, of which under 80% are seen a single time; 20% to 25% belongs to the top ten. CDR3 length equals 14 residues. A word on this clone: The junction and the germline gene differ at one end; a read error may be behind it.

V and J are TRBV5-3 and TRBJ2-7; D gene ambiguous. TRBV5-3 is an ORF, with its function uncertain. Source: CD8+ T cells sorted from blood (inferred from file names), taken from a patient given nivolumab and ipilimumab in sequence. The TCR comes from a human donor with melanoma. CDR3 nucleotide sequence: TGTGCCAGCAGCTTGGTAAGTCAGATCTACGAGCAGTACTTC. Translating it yields CASSLVSQIYEQYF.